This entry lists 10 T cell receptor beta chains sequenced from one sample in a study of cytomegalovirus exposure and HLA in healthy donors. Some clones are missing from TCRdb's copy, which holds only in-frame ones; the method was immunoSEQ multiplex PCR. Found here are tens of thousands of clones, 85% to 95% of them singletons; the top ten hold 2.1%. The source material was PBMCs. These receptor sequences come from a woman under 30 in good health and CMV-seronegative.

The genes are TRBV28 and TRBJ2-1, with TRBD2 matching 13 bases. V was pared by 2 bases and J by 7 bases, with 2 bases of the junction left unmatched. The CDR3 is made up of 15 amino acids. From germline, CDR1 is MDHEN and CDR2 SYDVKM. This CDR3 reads CASSLGTSGENEQFF. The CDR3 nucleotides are TGTGCCAGCAGTTTAGGGACTAGCGGGGAGAATGAGCAGTTCTTC.

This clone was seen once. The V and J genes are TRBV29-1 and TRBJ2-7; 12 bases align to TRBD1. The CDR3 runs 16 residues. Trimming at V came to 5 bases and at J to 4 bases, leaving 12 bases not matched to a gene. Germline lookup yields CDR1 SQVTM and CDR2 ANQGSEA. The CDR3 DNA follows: TGCAGCGTTCGTTGGGGAGAGGGACAGGGGGCTTACGAGCAGTACTTC. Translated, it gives CSVRWGEGQGAYEQYF.

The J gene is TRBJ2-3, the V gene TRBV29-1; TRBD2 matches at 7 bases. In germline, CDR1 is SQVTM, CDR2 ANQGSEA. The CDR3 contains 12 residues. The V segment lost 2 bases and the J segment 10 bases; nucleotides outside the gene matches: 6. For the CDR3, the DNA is TGCAGCGTTGAAAGCGGCCGGGGGGCGCAGTATTTT. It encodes CSVESGRGAQYF.

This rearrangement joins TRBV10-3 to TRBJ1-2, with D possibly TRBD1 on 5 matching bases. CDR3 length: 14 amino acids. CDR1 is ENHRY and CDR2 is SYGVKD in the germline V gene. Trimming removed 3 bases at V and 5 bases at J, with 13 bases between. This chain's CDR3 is CAISDLQGQYGYTF. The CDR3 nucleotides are TGTGCCATCAGTGACCTCCAGGGTCAATATGGCTACACCTTC.

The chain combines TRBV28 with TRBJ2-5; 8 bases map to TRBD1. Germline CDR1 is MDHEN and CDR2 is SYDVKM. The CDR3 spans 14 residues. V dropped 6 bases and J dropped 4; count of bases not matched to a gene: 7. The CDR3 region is CASRPGQEVETQYF. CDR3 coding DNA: TGTGCCAGCAGGCCGGGACAGGAAGTAGAGACCCAGTACTTC.

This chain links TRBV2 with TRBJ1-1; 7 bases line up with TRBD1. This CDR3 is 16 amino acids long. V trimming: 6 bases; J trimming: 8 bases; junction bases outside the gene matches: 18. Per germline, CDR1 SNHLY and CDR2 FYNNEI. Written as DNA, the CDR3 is TGTGCCAGCAGAGGGGGCAGGTCCCAGGCGGAGATAGAAGCTTTCTTT. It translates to CASRGGRSQAEIEAFF.

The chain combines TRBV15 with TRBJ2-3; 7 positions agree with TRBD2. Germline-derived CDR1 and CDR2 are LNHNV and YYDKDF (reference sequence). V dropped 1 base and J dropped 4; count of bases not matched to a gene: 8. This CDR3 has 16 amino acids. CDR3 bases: TGTGCCACCAGCAGAGTTCTTGAGGGAGGGCCAGATACGCAGTATTTT. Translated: CATSRVLEGGPDTQYF.

CDR3 in amino acids: CASSSTGSGSGNTIYF. In DNA, the CDR3 is TGTGCCAGCAGTTCGACAGGGAGTGGCTCTGGAAACACCATATATTTT. The chain has TRBV28 and TRBJ1-3; 7 bases are a match to TRBD1. Trimming cost V 4 bases and J 0 bases; bases outside gene matches: 6. Per germline, CDR1 MDHEN and CDR2 SYDVKM. The CDR3 covers 16 residues.

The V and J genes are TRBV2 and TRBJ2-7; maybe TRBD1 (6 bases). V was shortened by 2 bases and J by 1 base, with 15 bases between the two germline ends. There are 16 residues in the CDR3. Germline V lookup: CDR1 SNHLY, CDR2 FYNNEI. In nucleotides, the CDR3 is TGTGCCAGCAGTGAATTCGGAGAAAGGGGGTCCTACGAGCAGTACTTC. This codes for CASSEFGERGSYEQYF.

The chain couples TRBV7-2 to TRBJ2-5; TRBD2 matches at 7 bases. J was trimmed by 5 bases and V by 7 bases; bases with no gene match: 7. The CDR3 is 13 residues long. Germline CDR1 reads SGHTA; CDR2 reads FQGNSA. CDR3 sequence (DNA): TGTGCCAGCAACCCGGGGGGTTTGGAGACCCAGTACTTC. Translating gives CASNPGGLETQYF.